Listed below are T cell receptor beta chains from one sample, sequenced in a study of regulatory T cells in long-lasting Graves disease. TCRdb passed the multiplex PCR reads through MiXCR, listing each CDR3 protein once. Counted here are approximately 540,000 distinct CDR3 sequences, around 12% occurring once; the ten biggest clones make up approximately 9.6%. The data were also submitted as part of a second study, on T cells in Graves' hyperthyroidism and ophthalmopathy.

The source material was peripheral blood mononuclear cells (PBMCs), sampled at new diagnosis, from a patient treated with antithyroid drugs. These receptors were collected from a woman aged 25 to 39 with Graves disease. CDR3s include the opening cysteine and the closing phenylalanine or tryptophan. Fields, in order: D gene, J gene, clone size, V gene, CDR3 DNA, CDR3 protein. A D gene is named only where the DNA matches it firmly. Clone size appears in some rows only: once, few, many, or a class for an expanded clone.

TRBD2	TRBJ2-1	few	TRBV6-9	TGTGCCAGCAGTTCGGGACTAGCGGGAGTTAGTGAGCAGTTCTTC	CASSSGLAGVSEQFF
NA	TRBJ2-3	many	TRBV7-9	TGTGCCAGCAGCTTAGTTTTCATGGAGCCTAGCACAGATACGCAGTATTTT	CASSLVFMEPSTDTQYF
NA	TRBJ1-1	many	TRBV7-9	TGTGCCAGCAGCTTATTCGGGGGCGGGAACACTGAAGCTTTCTTT	CASSLFGGGNTEAFF
NA	TRBJ2-3	many	TRBV28	TGTGCCAGCAGTCTACCGGGACCATCCACAGATACGCAGTATTTT	CASSLPGPSTDTQYF
TRBD2	TRBJ2-1	NA	TRBV9	TGTGCCAGCAGCGTGGGCGGGAGCTCCTATGAGCAGTTCTTC	CASSVGGSSYEQFF
NA	TRBJ1-1	NA	TRBV29-1	TGCAGCGCCCGGACGGAATTGAACACTGAAGCTTTCTTT	CSARTELNTEAFF
TRBD2	TRBJ2-1	many	TRBV20-1	TGCAGTGCTAGAGGTGGTAGCGGGATCTACAATGAGCAGTTCTTC	CSARGGSGIYNEQFF
NA	TRBJ1-1	many	TRBV19	TGTGCCAGTACCCCGGGGAGCTTAGCGAACACTGAAGCTTTCTTT	CASTPGSLANTEAFF
NA	TRBJ1-1	few	TRBV20-1	TGCAGTGCTAGCCAGGAGAACACTGAAGCTTTCTTT	CSASQENTEAFF
NA	TRBJ2-7	few	TRBV30	TGTGCCTGGAGCCGGCTCCCCCAGTCCTACGAGCAGTACTTC	CAWSRLPQSYEQYF
TRBD1	TRBJ2-5	many	TRBV15	TGTGCCACCAGCAGAGACCCGGACAGGGAAGAGACCCAGTACTTC	CATSRDPDREETQYF
TRBD2	TRBJ2-3	many	TRBV29-1	TGCAGCGTTGAATCCCCTAGCGGGACCACTAGCACAGATACGCAGTATTTT	CSVESPSGTTSTDTQYF
TRBD1	TRBJ2-3	few	TRBV7-2	TGTGCCAGCAGCCCAACTCCGCAGGGGGGCACAGATACGCAGTATTTT	CASSPTPQGGTDTQYF
NA	TRBJ2-3	NA	TRBV7-9	TGTGCCAGCAGCTTGACAGCGGGTAGAGATACGCAGTATTTT	CASSLTAGRDTQYF
TRBD1	TRBJ1-1	few	TRBV6-1	TGTGCCAGCGGAAGGACAGGGGCCCGGAACACTGAAGCTTTCTTT	CASGRTGARNTEAFF
TRBD2	TRBJ2-3	many	TRBV10-3	TGTGCCATCAGTGGGTTAACACTAGCGGGAGGCACAGATACGCAGTATTTT	CAISGLTLAGGTDTQYF
NA	TRBJ2-6	many	TRBV2	TGTGCCAGCATGTCTGGGGCCAACGTCCTGACTTTC	CASMSGANVLTF
NA	TRBJ2-1	many	TRBV2	TGTGCCAGCAGACAGTCGTCCTACAATGAGCAGTTCTTC	CASRQSSYNEQFF
NA	TRBJ2-3	few	TRBV4-2	TGTGCCAGCAGCCAAGATGGTGGCACAGATACGCAGTATTTT	CASSQDGGTDTQYF
TRBD2	TRBJ2-1	few	TRBV20-1	TGCAGTGCTAGATACCTAGCGGGAGTAGAGCAGTTCTTC	CSARYLAGVEQFF
TRBD2	TRBJ2-7	NA	TRBV28	TGTGCCAGCAGTCCTCGGGCCGCTAGCGGGCGTTCCGAGCAGTACTTC	CASSPRAASGRSEQYF
TRBD1	TRBJ2-3	many	TRBV10-3	TGTGCCATCAGTCCTACGGGGGACAGGGTAGAGGCAGATACGCAGTATTTT	CAISPTGDRVEADTQYF
TRBD2	TRBJ2-1	many	TRBV6-2/TRBV6-3	TGTGCCAGCAGCCCCTTATGGAGCGGGAGGTCGCGGAATGAGCAGTTCTTC	CASSPLWSGRSRNEQFF
TRBD2	TRBJ2-3	NA	TRBV6-2/TRBV6-3	TGTGCCAGCAGTGTTGGGACTAGCGATACAGATACGCAGTATTTT	CASSVGTSDTDTQYF
TRBD1	TRBJ1-6	NA	TRBV7-9	TGTGCCAGCAGCCCCGTAACAGGGGGAGGAAATAATTCACCCCTCCACTTT	CASSPVTGGGNNSPLHF
NA	TRBJ1-1	many	TRBV2	TGTGCCAGCAGGGGATTGCAGAACACTGAGGCTTTCTTT	CASRGLQNTEAFF
TRBD1	TRBJ2-7	NA	TRBV27	TGTGCCAGCAGTTTAGCCCCCAACAGGGGTTACGAGCAGTACTTC	CASSLAPNRGYEQYF
NA	TRBJ2-7	many	TRBV7-3	TGTGCCAGCAGCTTACGACCACCCAGATGGTACGAGCAGTACTTC	CASSLRPPRWYEQYF
TRBD1	TRBJ1-2	many	TRBV28	TGTGCCACCAGACAGGGAGTAGGCTATGGCTACACCTTC	CATRQGVGYGYTF
NA	TRBJ2-3	many	TRBV28	TGTGCCAGCTCGGGACTCAAAAACACAGATACGCAGTATTTT	CASSGLKNTDTQYF
TRBD1	TRBJ2-3	few	TRBV5-4	TGTGCCAGCGGGACAGGGAGGCCGACAGATACGCAGTATTTT	CASGTGRPTDTQYF
NA	TRBJ2-5	many	TRBV6-2/TRBV6-3	TGTGCCAGCAGTTTCATCCGATCCGAGGGGGAGACCCAGTACTTC	CASSFIRSEGETQYF
TRBD1	TRBJ1-5	NA	TRBV19	TGTGCCAGTAGTTTGGGACAGACTCAGCCCCAGCATTTT	CASSLGQTQPQHF
NA	TRBJ2-2	many	TRBV5-6	TGTGCCAGCACGACCTGGGGTGTTGTCACCGGGGAGCTGTTTTTT	CASTTWGVVTGELFF
NA	TRBJ1-1	many	TRBV11-2	TGTGCCAGCAGCTTAGATGCGGGGATAAGGAACACTGAAGCTTTCTTT	CASSLDAGIRNTEAFF
TRBD1	TRBJ2-7	NA	TRBV30	TGTGCCTGGAGTGCAGGGGACAGGGCCTACGAGCAGTACTTC	CAWSAGDRAYEQYF
TRBD2	TRBJ2-7	many	TRBV7-9	TGTGCCAGCACCGGGACTAGCGGGAGTCGGTACGAGCAGTACTTC	CASTGTSGSRYEQYF
NA	TRBJ1-1	many	TRBV12-3/TRBV12-4	TGTGCCAGCATCCCGGGGGCCCTGAACACTGAAGCTTTCTTT	CASIPGALNTEAFF
NA	TRBJ2-7	NA	TRBV4-1	TGCGCCAGCAGCCAAGACAGGGGCTTCTACGAGCAGTACTTC	CASSQDRGFYEQYF
NA	TRBJ1-2	many	TRBV6-1	TGTGCCAGCAGTGAAGCGCCGGGGGGGTACTATGGCTACACCTTC	CASSEAPGGYYGYTF